A single count supports the clone carrying this T cell receptor (beta chain). Germline trimming cut 0 bases from V and 0 bases from J; bases unmatched to any gene: 9. The CDR3 extends over 18 amino acids. Germline loops: CDR1 SGHKS, CDR2 YYEKEE (reference sequence). This record belongs to a study of blood T cell repertoires in COVID-19. Per the original methods: How many nucleated cells were present was estimated from reference gene primer amplification. The protocol was immunoSEQ multiplex PCR, while the TCRdb copy is restricted to in-frame clones and leaves out a portion. For V, J and clone size, that table is used; D and trimming come from the DNA. The sample holds around 170,000 clones; around 86% are singletons and the top ten take more than 7.5%.

The specimen was peripheral blood. The clonotype originates from a middle-aged man with active or convalescent COVID-19. The chain is built from TRBV5-5 and TRBJ2-1; 7 bases are shared with TRBD2. The CDR3 region is CASSLALGLADSYNEQFF. The DNA of the CDR3 is TGTGCCAGCAGCTTGGCCTTGGGGCTAGCGGACTCCTACAATGAGCAGTTCTTC.